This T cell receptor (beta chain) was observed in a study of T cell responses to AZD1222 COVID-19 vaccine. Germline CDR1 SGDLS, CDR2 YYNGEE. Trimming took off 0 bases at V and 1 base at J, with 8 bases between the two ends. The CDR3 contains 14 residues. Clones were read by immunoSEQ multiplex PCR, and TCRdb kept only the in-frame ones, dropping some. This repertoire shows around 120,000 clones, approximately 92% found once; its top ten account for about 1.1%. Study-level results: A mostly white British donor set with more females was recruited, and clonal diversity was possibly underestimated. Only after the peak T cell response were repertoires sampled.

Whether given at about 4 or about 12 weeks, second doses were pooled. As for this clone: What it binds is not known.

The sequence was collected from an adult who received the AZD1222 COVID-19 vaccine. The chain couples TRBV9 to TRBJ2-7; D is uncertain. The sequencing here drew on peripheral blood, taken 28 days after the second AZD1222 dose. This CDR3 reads CASSVVPQSYEQYF. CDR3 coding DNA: TGTGCCAGCAGCGTAGTCCCTCAATCCTACGAGCAGTACTTC.